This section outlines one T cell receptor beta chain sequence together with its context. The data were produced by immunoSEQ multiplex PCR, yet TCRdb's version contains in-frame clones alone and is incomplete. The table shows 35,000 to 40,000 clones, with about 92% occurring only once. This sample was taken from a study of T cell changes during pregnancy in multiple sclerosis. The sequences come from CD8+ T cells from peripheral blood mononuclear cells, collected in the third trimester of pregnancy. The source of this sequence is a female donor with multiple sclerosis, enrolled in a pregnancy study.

CDR3 region: CASSSPRDRASYEQYF. CDR3 DNA sequence: TGTGCCAGCAGTTCACCACGGGACAGGGCCTCCTACGAGCAGTACTTC. The rearrangement joins TRBV28 to TRBJ2-7; 9 nucleotides agree with TRBD1. Germline CDR1 reads MDHEN; CDR2 reads SYDVKM. V shed 4 bases and J 0 bases; nucleotides not matched to a gene: 7. The length of the CDR3 is 16 residues.